This is a list of T cell receptor beta chains from one sample in a study of T cell responses to AZD1222 COVID-19 vaccine. TCRdb's table, derived via immunoSEQ multiplex PCR, lists solely in-frame clones and lacks some. This sample has just under 35,000 clones, with 70% to 90% found just once. Here the sequenced sample was peripheral blood, taken on day 0 of AZD1222 vaccination. These receptors originate from an adult in good health. The CDR3 runs from the conserved cysteine through the conserved F or W. D genes are given only for firm matches. Where a row states a size, it is once, few, many or the class of an expanded clone; other rows omit it.

CASSLAATSGSYEQYF TGTGCCAGCAGCTTAGCGGCGACTAGCGGCTCCTACGAGCAGTACTTC TRBV7-2 TRBD2 TRBJ2-7 16 few
CASSRQGESREKLFF TGTGCCAGCAGCCGGCAGGGTGAAAGTAGGGAAAAACTGTTTTTT TRBV3-1/TRBV3-2 . TRBJ1-4 15 few
CAIEGGAREKLFF TGTGCCATCGAAGGGGGGGCTAGGGAAAAACTGTTTTTT TRBV28 . TRBJ1-4 13 once
CASRTRNTGELFF TGTGCCAGCAGGACTAGGAACACCGGGGAGCTGTTTTTT TRBV28 . TRBJ2-2 13 .
CASSHPSLGAGDYNEQFF TGTGCCAGCAGTCACCCATCCCTCGGAGCGGGAGACTACAATGAGCAGTTCTTC TRBV6-2/TRBV6-3 TRBD2 TRBJ2-1 18 .
CASSGSQKGGYTF TGTGCCAGCAGTGGATCCCAGAAGGGTGGCTACACCTTC TRBV25-1 . TRBJ1-2 13 .
CASSPTLTVGGYTF TGTGCCAGCAGCCCGACTCTAACAGTGGGAGGCTACACCTTC TRBV9 . TRBJ1-2 14 .
CASSLRQVLSGGYTF TGTGCCAGCAGTCTCCGACAGGTTCTATCCGGAGGCTACACCTTC TRBV28 . TRBJ1-2 15 .
CASSLNSGVRETQYF TGTGCCAGCAGCCTGAATAGCGGTGTGAGAGAGACCCAGTACTTC TRBV7-9 . TRBJ2-5 15 .
CASSYGTGGVSPLHF TGTGCCAGCAGTTATGGGACAGGGGGAGTTTCACCCCTCCACTTT TRBV27 TRBD1 TRBJ1-6 15 .
CASSENEEGAHGYTF TGTGCCAGCAGTGAGAACGAGGAAGGGGCCCATGGCTACACCTTC TRBV6-4 . TRBJ1-2 15 .
CAIREPNYNEQFF TGTGCCATCCGGGAGCCCAACTACAATGAGCAGTTCTTC TRBV10-3 . TRBJ2-1 13 few
CASSLLGGSYNEQFF TGTGCCAGCAGTTTGCTAGGGGGGTCCTACAATGAGCAGTTCTTC TRBV5-8 . TRBJ2-1 15 .
CASSMGQGGSYEQYF TGTGCCAGCAGCATGGGACAGGGGGGGTCCTACGAGCAGTACTTC TRBV5-6 TRBD1 TRBJ2-7 15 .
CASSLERGGGHEQYF TGTGCCAGCAGCTTGGAACGAGGGGGGGGCCACGAGCAGTACTTC TRBV5-4 . TRBJ2-7 15 .
CAWSVDGSVYGYTF TGTGCCTGGAGTGTAGACGGCAGCGTCTATGGCTACACCTTC TRBV30 . TRBJ1-2 14 few
CASSLPGTGRDEQYF TGCGCCAGCAGCTTGCCCGGGACAGGGAGAGACGAGCAGTACTTC TRBV4-1 TRBD1 TRBJ2-7 15 .
CASSESQNYGYTF TGCGCCAGCAGTGAGAGCCAGAATTATGGCTACACCTTC TRBV10-2 . TRBJ1-2 13 .
CASSFGWAAYNSPLHF TGTGCCAGCAGCTTTGGCTGGGCAGCTTATAATTCACCCCTCCACTTT TRBV11-2 . TRBJ1-6 16 once
CASSFQGAINSPLHF TGTGCCAGCAGCTTCCAGGGGGCGATTAATTCACCCCTCCACTTT TRBV7-2 TRBD1 TRBJ1-6 15 .
CASSENRGGTEAFF TGTGCCAGCAGTGAAAACAGGGGGGGTACTGAAGCTTTCTTT TRBV2 TRBD1 TRBJ1-1 14 .
CASSLFFGNTEAFF TGTGCCAGCAGCTTATTCTTTGGGAACACTGAAGCTTTCTTT TRBV7-2 . TRBJ1-1 14 few
CASSLDQGGSQYTGELFF TGTGCCAGCAGCTTAGATCAAGGGGGCAGCCAGTACACCGGGGAGCTGTTTTTT TRBV11-3 TRBD1 TRBJ2-2 18 .
CASSPVARDTQYF TGTGCCAGCAGCCCTGTTGCGAGAGATACGCAGTATTTT TRBV7-3 . TRBJ2-3 13 .
CASSYPGLAGGNTQYF TGTGCCAGCAGTTACCCGGGGCTAGCGGGGGGAAATACGCAGTATTTT TRBV6-2/TRBV6-3 TRBD2 TRBJ2-3 16 .
CASSRDGYTEAFF TGCGCCAGCAGCCGGGACGGTTACACTGAAGCTTTCTTT TRBV10-1 . TRBJ1-1 13 .
CASSWSFMSTGELFF TGTGCCAGTAGTTGGAGTTTCATGAGCACCGGGGAGCTGTTTTTT TRBV19 . TRBJ2-2 15 .
CASRDGQGSEKLFF TGTGCCAGCAGAGATGGACAGGGCAGTGAAAAACTGTTTTTT TRBV27 TRBD1 TRBJ1-4 14 .
CASSSETGGGETQYF TGTGCCAGCAGCTCGGAGACAGGGGGTGGCGAGACCCAGTACTTC TRBV5-4 TRBD1 TRBJ2-5 15 .
CASSPRWEPTDTQYF TGTGCCAGCTCACCACGGTGGGAGCCCACAGATACGCAGTATTTT TRBV18 . TRBJ2-3 15 .
CASSSGPSYEQYF TGTGCCAGCAGTTCGGGACCTAGCTACGAGCAGTACTTC TRBV3-1/TRBV3-2 . TRBJ2-7 13 once
CASSRDNSYEQYF TGCGCCAGCAGCCGTGACAACTCCTACGAGCAGTACTTC TRBV5-1 . TRBJ2-7 13 few
CASSYSNRRNTEAFF TGTGCCAGCAGTTACTCGAACAGGAGGAACACTGAAGCTTTCTTT TRBV6-5 . TRBJ1-1 15 once
CASSLGDNEQFF TGTGCCAGCAGCTTGGGTGACAATGAGCAGTTCTTC TRBV5-4 . TRBJ2-1 12 .
CASSFVPQDGYTF TGTGCCAGCAGCTTCGTTCCCCAGGATGGCTACACCTTC TRBV11-2 . TRBJ1-2 13 .
CASSLQDRDNQPQHF TGTGCCAGCAGCTTGCAGGACAGGGACAATCAGCCCCAGCATTTT TRBV28 TRBD1 TRBJ1-5 15 .
CASSRGGLVGTDTQYF TGTGCCAGCAGCAGAGGGGGACTAGTTGGCACAGATACGCAGTATTTT TRBV7-2 TRBD2 TRBJ2-3 16 once
CASSPTGIRNYGYTF TGTGCCAGCAGCCCGACAGGGATTCGGAACTATGGCTACACCTTC TRBV6-6 TRBD1 TRBJ1-2 15 few
CASSLSRFGRETQYF TGTGCCAGCAGTTTAAGTAGGTTCGGACGGGAGACCCAGTACTTC TRBV27 . TRBJ2-5 15 .
CASSKGPNTEAFF TGTGCCAGCAGCAAAGGCCCTAACACTGAAGCTTTCTTT TRBV5-4 . TRBJ1-1 13 few
CASRVGTGNQPQHF TGTGCCAGCAGGGTTGGAACAGGCAATCAGCCCCAGCATTTT TRBV6-6 . TRBJ1-5 14 once
CAWNRQSLNVNYGYTF TGTGCCTGGAATCGGCAGAGCCTGAACGTCAACTATGGCTACACCTTC TRBV30 . TRBJ1-2 16 .
CASSSYRARNTEAFF TGTGCCAGCAGCTCCTACAGGGCAAGGAACACTGAAGCTTTCTTT TRBV11-3 . TRBJ1-1 15 .
CSVVGQGAWDYGYTF TGCAGCGTTGTGGGACAGGGGGCGTGGGACTATGGCTACACCTTC TRBV29-1 TRBD1 TRBJ1-2 15 .
CASSFDRDQTQYF TGTGCCAGCAGCTTCGACAGGGATCAGACCCAGTACTTC TRBV11-2 TRBD1 TRBJ2-5 13 .
CASSLGGTGGRYEQYF TGTGCCAGCAGCTTGGGAGGGACAGGGGGTCGGTACGAGCAGTACTTC TRBV5-4 TRBD1 TRBJ2-7 16 .
CASSDVAGGQETQYF TGTGCCAGCAGTGATGTAGCGGGGGGCCAAGAGACCCAGTACTTC TRBV6-1 TRBD2 TRBJ2-5 15 .
CASSEQRSPNYGYTF TGTGCCAGCAGTGAACAACGATCTCCTAACTATGGCTACACCTTC TRBV2 . TRBJ1-2 15 once
CAISALGLGDQYNEQFF TGTGCCATCAGTGCCCTAGGTCTGGGGGACCAATACAATGAGCAGTTCTTC TRBV10-3 . TRBJ2-1 17 .
CASSDVGGAADTQYF TGTGCCAGCAGTGACGTCGGGGGGGCGGCAGATACGCAGTATTTT TRBV6-4 TRBD2 TRBJ2-3 15 .
CSARDSREQYF TGCAGTGCTAGAGATTCCCGCGAGCAGTACTTC TRBV20-1 . TRBJ2-7 11 .
CASSERTVNGNTIYF TGTGCCAGCAGTGAAAGGACAGTGAATGGAAACACCATATATTTT TRBV6-1 . TRBJ1-3 15 .
CASSLTVGETQYF TGCGCCAGCAGCCTTACAGTTGGCGAGACCCAGTACTTC TRBV4-1 . TRBJ2-5 13 .